These T cell receptor beta chains were read from a single sample in a study of blood T cell repertoires in COVID-19. Profiling relied on immunoSEQ multiplex PCR, and the TCRdb table lists in-frame clones only, not all of them. The table lists fewer than 80,000 clones, around 80% of them singletons, with about an eighth in the top ten. Material: peripheral blood. Receptors originate from a man between 50 and 59 years old with COVID-19, enrolled during active disease. Each CDR3 is given with its conserved first and last residue. The D gene is left open where the match is weak.

CDR3 length	V gene	D gene	J gene	CDR3 protein
14	TRBV10-3	-	TRBJ1-1	CAISEYGQNTEAFF
13	TRBV19	TRBD1	TRBJ1-5	CASADRGNQPQHF
13	TRBV7-2	-	TRBJ2-5	CASSYQGRETQYF
15	TRBV7-2	-	TRBJ2-5	CASSLRVGAGETQYF
13	TRBV19	-	TRBJ1-2	CASSRGHPYGYTF
15	TRBV7-9	-	TRBJ2-1	CASSPDYSSYNEQFF
13	TRBV12-3/TRBV12-4	-	TRBJ2-1	CASSFPGLNEQFF
13	TRBV30	-	TRBJ2-6	CAWSSSGANVLTF
15	TRBV7-6	TRBD1	TRBJ2-7	CASSLGTGSSYEQYF
13	TRBV2	-	TRBJ1-1	CASNRDRWTEAFF
14	TRBV2	-	TRBJ2-3	CASRQDYSPDTQYF
16	TRBV9	TRBD2	TRBJ2-1	CASSVGSGGSYNEQFF
13	TRBV6-5	-	TRBJ1-1	CASSRGRNTEAFF
15	TRBV7-9	-	TRBJ1-1	CASSLAQGEVTEAFF
13	TRBV24-1	-	TRBJ2-1	CATSDGAGNEQFF
14	TRBV5-1	TRBD1	TRBJ1-1	CASSRGTANTEAFF
12	TRBV7-9	-	TRBJ2-1	CASSSTPNEQFF
15	TRBV2	-	TRBJ2-5	CASSGSGTEGETQYF
15	TRBV11-2	TRBD1	TRBJ2-5	CASSPGQGVDETQYF
11	TRBV29-1	-	TRBJ2-1	CSVKRGGEQFF
15	TRBV7-2	TRBD2	TRBJ2-2	CASSLATSGGGELFF
12	TRBV5-1	-	TRBJ2-3	CASRSSTDTQYF
14	TRBV11-2	-	TRBJ2-5	CASSSTFGDETQYF
14	TRBV6-5	-	TRBJ2-2	CASRPGTDTGELFF
15	TRBV11-2	-	TRBJ1-6	CASSLSNPTNSPLHF
16	TRBV5-4	-	TRBJ2-7	CASSSPRGRDSYEQYF
17	TRBV5-5	-	TRBJ1-1	CASSPRTVSTLNTEAFF
13	TRBV27	-	TRBJ1-6	CASADNNNSPLHF
13	TRBV12-3/TRBV12-4	-	TRBJ2-6	CARQGSGANVLTF
14	TRBV5-1	-	TRBJ2-5	CASSHDLGGETQYF
15	TRBV5-6	-	TRBJ2-7	CASSLSGYSSYEQYF
17	TRBV19	TRBD1	TRBJ1-1	CASKAPTGELLNTEAFF
14	TRBV18	-	TRBJ1-1	CASSLGQMNTEAFF
11	TRBV10-3	-	TRBJ2-7	CAIAVQDEQYF
16	TRBV2	TRBD1	TRBJ1-5	CASSEAGGQINQPQHF
13	TRBV12-3/TRBV12-4	TRBD1	TRBJ1-1	CASTGQQNTEAFF
14	TRBV29-1	TRBD1	TRBJ1-4	CSVRDRLTNEKLFF
17	TRBV27	-	TRBJ1-6	CASSLVYAGAKNSPLHF
16	TRBV7-2	TRBD2	TRBJ2-7	CASSSTSGGPTYEQYF
15	TRBV4-1	TRBD2	TRBJ2-5	CASSQGLAGRETQYF
16	TRBV10-3	TRBD1	TRBJ1-3	CAIMPGTGVSGNTIYF
16	TRBV7-9	TRBD1	TRBJ2-7	CASSLADRGHNYEQYF
13	TRBV10-3	TRBD2	TRBJ2-7	CAIGAGETYEQYF
14	TRBV3-1/TRBV3-2	-	TRBJ1-4	CASSQVLTGEKLFF
14	TRBV2	TRBD1	TRBJ1-1	CASRGGAEDTEAFF
13	TRBV20-1	-	TRBJ1-5	CSASSGDNQPQHF
16	TRBV7-2	TRBD1	TRBJ1-1	CASSNRDRGPNTEAFF
16	TRBV5-1	TRBD2	TRBJ2-3	CASSKNSGGSTDTQYF
14	TRBV6-6	-	TRBJ1-5	CASSKEKSNQPQHF
14	TRBV6-5	-	TRBJ2-3	CASSRDSGTDTQYF
14	TRBV3-1/TRBV3-2	-	TRBJ2-7	CASSLQGFSYEQYF
13	TRBV10-1	TRBD1	TRBJ1-4	CASGGTGSEKLFF
14	TRBV19	TRBD1	TRBJ2-1	CASRDRGSNNEQFF